The rows below give T cell receptor beta chains drawn from one sample of a study of control samples from healthy donors and cancer patients. Repertoires were generated with immunoSEQ multiplex PCR, while TCRdb's copy carries only in-frame clones and drops some. Of 120,000 or so clones listed, about 89% are singletons. Sequencing was performed on blood. Receptors were obtained from a man in his fifties or sixties in good health. CDR3s include the opening cysteine and the closing phenylalanine or tryptophan. A D gene is named only where the DNA matches it firmly. Some rows mark clone size as missing; the rest say once, few, many or name a class of expanded clone.

TRBD2	TRBV3-1/TRBV3-2	once	TRBJ2-7	TGTGCCAGCAGTAAGGGACTAGCGGGGGGGGCCTACGAGCAGTACTTC	CASSKGLAGGAYEQYF
.	TRBV5-1	.	TRBJ1-6	TGCGCCAGCAGCTGGACAAAGAATTCACCCCTCCACTTT	CASSWTKNSPLHF
TRBD1	TRBV7-9	.	TRBJ1-2	TGTGCCAGCAGCTTCCTGACAGGGGGCAACTATGGCTACACCTTC	CASSFLTGGNYGYTF
TRBD1	TRBV5-5	.	TRBJ2-7	TGTGCCAGCTCGGGACAGGTCAACGAGCAGTACTTC	CASSGQVNEQYF
TRBD1	TRBV28	.	TRBJ2-4	TGTGCCAGTATCCCGGGACAGGGGGCCAAAAACATTCAGTACTTC	CASIPGQGAKNIQYF
TRBD1	TRBV5-6	once	TRBJ1-1	TGTGCCAGCAGCTTCAGCAGGGGGATTACTGAAGCTTTCTTT	CASSFSRGITEAFF
.	TRBV10-3	once	TRBJ2-3	TGTGCCATGTCAGAAGGCCTAGCGCGCACAGATACGCAGTATTTT	CAMSEGLARTDTQYF
.	TRBV7-2	few	TRBJ2-7	TGTGCCAGCAGCTTCCGTGGTCTTACCTCCTACGAGCAGTACTTC	CASSFRGLTSYEQYF
.	TRBV24-1	.	TRBJ2-1	TGTGCCACCAGTGGGACGGCCTACAATGAGCAGTTCTTC	CATSGTAYNEQFF
.	TRBV27	few	TRBJ1-2	TGTGCCACAAAATTGGTCGCGGACCGGAACTATGGCTACACCTTC	CATKLVADRNYGYTF
TRBD2	TRBV4-3	.	TRBJ2-3	TGCGCCAGCAGCCAAAATATAGCGGGGGGCCGAGATACGCAGTATTTT	CASSQNIAGGRDTQYF
.	TRBV19	.	TRBJ1-2	TGTGCCAGTAGTTTCGCGGGGACAAACTATGGCTACACCTTC	CASSFAGTNYGYTF
.	TRBV19	.	TRBJ1-1	TGTGCCAGTAGTATGTCGGCAGGGTATGGGACTGAAGCTTTCTTT	CASSMSAGYGTEAFF
.	TRBV4-2	.	TRBJ1-3	TGTGCCAGCAGCCAGAGCGACAGCTATTCTGGAAACACCATATATTTT	CASSQSDSYSGNTIYF
.	TRBV12-3/TRBV12-4	.	TRBJ2-7	TGTGCCAGCAAACCAGGTTACGGGGCCGAGCAGTACTTC	CASKPGYGAEQYF
.	TRBV19	.	TRBJ1-1	TGTGCCAGCAAGCACAACACTGAAGCTTTCTTT	CASKHNTEAFF
.	TRBV4-3	once	TRBJ1-1	TGCGCCAGCAGCCAAGAAAGTGTGGCTTCTCCGACTATGAACACTGAAGCTTTCTTT	CASSQESVASPTMNTEAFF